This is a list of T cell receptor beta chains from one sample in a study of T-cell memory formation after mild COVID-19. TCRdb fed the 5' RACE reads into MiXCR, producing one record per CDR3 protein. The sample shows approximately 390,000 distinct CDR3 sequences, around a sixth of them seen only once. What was sequenced was PBMCs or a T cell subset sorted from them (not recorded which). These receptors were collected from a man younger than 35 who had mild COVID-19 (a few samples of this study predate the infection). Cell type and time point are not known. The CDR3 runs from the conserved cysteine through the conserved F or W. D genes are given only for firm matches. Clone size is shown for a subset of rows, as once, few, many or a class of expanded clone.

size: .; D: TRBD2; V: TRBV25-1; J: TRBJ2-3; CDR3: CASSEQSGGTDTQYF; DNA: TGTGCCAGCAGTGAACAAAGCGGGGGCACAGATACGCAGTATTTT
size: many; D: .; V: TRBV2; J: TRBJ2-3; CDR3: CASLGRDAQLDTQYF; DNA: TGTGCCAGTCTGGGCAGGGACGCTCAACTAGATACGCAGTATTTT
size: few; D: TRBD1; V: TRBV7-2; J: TRBJ2-5; CDR3: CASSLGDRGQGGTQYF; DNA: TGTGCCAGCAGCTTGGGGGACAGGGGGCAGGGTGGGACCCAGTACTTC
size: once; D: TRBD1; V: TRBV5-1; J: TRBJ1-5; CDR3: CASSPGQGGRNQPQHF; DNA: TGCGCCAGCAGCCCCGGACAGGGCGGCCGGAATCAGCCCCAGCATTTT
size: .; D: .; V: TRBV4-3; J: TRBJ1-2; CDR3: CASSQAGRAYTF; DNA: TGCGCCAGCAGCCAAGCGGGTAGGGCCTACACCTTC
size: few; D: TRBD2; V: TRBV7-9; J: TRBJ2-5; CDR3: CASSLDRSGVKTQYF; DNA: TGTGCCAGCAGCTTAGATCGGAGCGGGGTAAAGACCCAGTACTTC
size: many; D: .; V: TRBV5-1; J: TRBJ2-5; CDR3: CASSLPEGMGGAQETQYF; DNA: TGCGCCAGCAGCTTGCCCGAGGGGATGGGCGGCGCTCAAGAGACCCAGTACTTC
size: .; D: .; V: TRBV28; J: TRBJ2-2; CDR3: CASSLPGVDGELFF; DNA: TGTGCCAGCAGTCTACCAGGGGTGGACGGGGAGCTGTTTTTT
size: few; D: .; V: TRBV5-1; J: TRBJ1-1; CDR3: CASSLTDRVNTEAFF; DNA: TGCGCCAGCAGCTTGACCGACAGAGTGAACACTGAAGCTTTCTTT
size: few; D: .; V: TRBV27; J: TRBJ2-7; CDR3: CAAAPRGAYEQYF; DNA: TGTGCCGCCGCGCCCAGGGGGGCGTACGAGCAGTACTTC
size: many; D: .; V: TRBV5-1; J: TRBJ2-2; CDR3: CASSLGIANTGELFF; DNA: TGCGCCAGCAGCTTGGGAATCGCGAACACCGGGGAGCTGTTTTTT
size: .; D: .; V: TRBV12-3/TRBV12-4; J: TRBJ1-4; CDR3: CASSPRGKANEKLFF; DNA: TGTGCCAGCAGTCCTAGGGGTAAGGCTAATGAAAAACTGTTTTTT
size: few; D: .; V: TRBV7-9; J: TRBJ1-1; CDR3: CASSPEGSIEAFF; DNA: TGTGCCAGCAGCCCCGAGGGCTCGATTGAAGCTTTCTTT
size: .; D: .; V: TRBV29-1; J: TRBJ2-3; CDR3: CSVDPGQGDTQYF; DNA: TGCAGCGTTGACCCGGGACAAGGAGATACGCAGTATTTT
size: .; D: TRBD2; V: TRBV18; J: TRBJ2-1; CDR3: CASSPPLAGGHEQFF; DNA: TGTGCCAGCTCACCACCGCTAGCGGGGGGACATGAGCAGTTCTTC
size: .; D: TRBD2; V: TRBV7-3; J: TRBJ2-1; CDR3: CASSSGLAAYNEQFF; DNA: TGTGCCAGCAGCTCAGGACTAGCGGCCTACAATGAGCAGTTCTTC
size: many; D: .; V: TRBV7-3; J: TRBJ2-6; CDR3: CASSLGANSGANVLTF; DNA: TGTGCCAGCAGCTTAGGGGCGAACTCTGGGGCCAACGTCCTGACTTTC
size: .; D: TRBD2; V: TRBV5-1; J: TRBJ2-1; CDR3: CASSWLAGDYNEQFF; DNA: TGCGCCAGCAGCTGGCTAGCGGGGGACTACAATGAGCAGTTCTTC
size: .; D: .; V: TRBV15; J: TRBJ2-2; CDR3: CATSRDLTVTGELFF; DNA: TGTGCCACCAGCAGAGATCTTACGGTGACCGGGGAGCTGTTTTTT
size: few; D: .; V: TRBV10-1; J: TRBJ2-5; CDR3: CASSVLRQETQYF; DNA: TGCGCCAGCAGTGTTCTCCGCCAAGAGACCCAGTACTTC
size: .; D: .; V: TRBV7-2; J: TRBJ2-3; CDR3: CASSPFPRVTDTQYF; DNA: TGTGCCAGCAGCCCATTTCCGAGGGTCACAGATACGCAGTATTTT
size: .; D: TRBD1; V: TRBV4-3; J: TRBJ1-2; CDR3: CASSQLLDRGQEYGYTF; DNA: TGCGCCAGCAGCCAACTCCTGGACAGGGGGCAAGAGTATGGCTACACCTTC
size: few; D: TRBD1; V: TRBV5-6; J: TRBJ2-4; CDR3: CASGTESAKNIQYF; DNA: TGTGCCAGCGGGACAGAATCGGCCAAAAACATTCAGTACTTC
size: .; D: .; V: TRBV7-9; J: TRBJ1-2; CDR3: CASSLIGLANYGYTF; DNA: TGTGCCAGCAGCCTTATCGGACTAGCTAACTATGGCTACACCTTC
size: .; D: .; V: TRBV6-5; J: TRBJ2-3; CDR3: CASSYRPTDTQYF; DNA: TGTGCCAGCAGTTACCGGCCCACAGATACGCAGTATTTT
size: many; D: .; V: TRBV6-2/TRBV6-3; J: TRBJ1-1; CDR3: CASTSVLSGTEAFF; DNA: TGTGCCAGCACCAGCGTCCTGTCCGGGACTGAAGCTTTCTTT
size: few; D: .; V: TRBV7-6; J: TRBJ1-2; CDR3: CASSPRETGLNGYTF; DNA: TGTGCCAGCAGCCCGAGAGAGACAGGATTAAATGGCTACACCTTC
size: .; D: .; V: TRBV27; J: TRBJ2-1; CDR3: CASRLGQSSYNEQFF; DNA: TGTGCCAGCAGGCTCGGACAGAGCTCCTACAATGAGCAGTTCTTC
size: .; D: .; V: TRBV29-1; J: TRBJ1-1; CDR3: CSVEDGGTEAFF; DNA: TGCAGCGTTGAAGACGGGGGTACTGAAGCTTTCTTT
size: .; D: TRBD1; V: TRBV5-1; J: TRBJ1-6; CDR3: CASSLYDRDERPLHF; DNA: TGCGCCAGCAGCCTTTATGACAGGGATGAAAGGCCCCTCCACTTT
size: .; D: TRBD2; V: TRBV5-6; J: TRBJ2-5; CDR3: CASSFTSGGETQYF; DNA: TGTGCCAGCAGCTTTACTAGCGGGGGAGAGACCCAGTACTTC
size: .; D: .; V: TRBV11-2; J: TRBJ2-3; CDR3: CASSSVKRPDTQYF; DNA: TGTGCCAGCAGCTCGGTCAAGCGGCCCGATACGCAGTATTTT
size: .; D: .; V: TRBV6-2/TRBV6-3; J: TRBJ1-1; CDR3: CASSYPLVGPMNTEAFF; DNA: TGTGCCAGCAGTTACCCCCTCGTGGGACCCATGAACACTGAAGCTTTCTTT
size: .; D: TRBD1; V: TRBV27; J: TRBJ1-2; CDR3: CASRPGQGIYLDGYTF; DNA: TGTGCCAGCAGGCCGGGACAGGGGATCTATCTTGATGGCTACACCTTC
size: few; D: TRBD2; V: TRBV5-6; J: TRBJ2-5; CDR3: CASSPGGLGGRRGTQYF; DNA: TGTGCCAGCAGCCCGGGGGGACTAGGGGGAAGGAGAGGGACCCAGTACTTC
size: few; D: .; V: TRBV24-1; J: TRBJ1-5; CDR3: CATSGGSFNQPQHF; DNA: TGTGCCACCAGCGGAGGTAGCTTCAATCAGCCCCAGCATTTT
size: few; D: TRBD2; V: TRBV10-3; J: TRBJ2-3; CDR3: CAIALAGGPTDTQYF; DNA: TGTGCCATCGCACTAGCGGGGGGGCCTACAGATACGCAGTATTTT
size: few; D: .; V: TRBV29-1; J: TRBJ2-5; CDR3: CSAQGPDQETQYF; DNA: TGCAGCGCCCAGGGCCCGGACCAAGAGACCCAGTACTTC
size: .; D: .; V: TRBV18; J: TRBJ2-5; CDR3: CASSGAGKETQYF; DNA: TGTGCCAGCTCAGGGGCAGGGAAGGAGACCCAGTACTTC
size: .; D: .; V: TRBV2; J: TRBJ2-5; CDR3: CASTGTQYQETQYF; DNA: TGTGCCAGCACTGGGACTCAGTACCAAGAGACCCAGTACTTC
size: many; D: .; V: TRBV28; J: TRBJ2-3; CDR3: CASTRSDTQYF; DNA: TGTGCCAGCACGCGTTCAGATACGCAGTATTTT
size: .; D: .; V: TRBV4-3; J: TRBJ1-3; CDR3: CASSQGLAPGNTIYF; DNA: TGCGCCAGCAGCCAAGGGCTTGCCCCCGGAAACACCATATATTTT
size: few; D: .; V: TRBV12-5; J: TRBJ1-2; CDR3: CASGPRTGYGYTF; DNA: TGTGCTAGTGGTCCCCGGACGGGCTATGGCTACACCTTC
size: .; D: .; V: TRBV6-2/TRBV6-3; J: TRBJ1-3; CDR3: CASSFRSSGNTIYF; DNA: TGTGCCAGCAGTTTTCGAAGCTCTGGAAACACCATATATTTT
size: .; D: TRBD1; V: TRBV28; J: TRBJ2-3; CDR3: CASSLVGQGTDTQYF; DNA: TGTGCCAGCAGTTTAGTGGGACAGGGTACAGATACGCAGTATTTT
size: .; D: .; V: TRBV4-3; J: TRBJ1-6; CDR3: CASSQVLSLGRNSPLHF; DNA: TGCGCCAGCAGCCAAGTCCTGTCCTTAGGGAGGAATTCACCCCTCCACTTT
size: many; D: .; V: TRBV6-5; J: TRBJ1-6; CDR3: CASRPDGANSPLHF; DNA: TGTGCCAGCAGGCCGGACGGAGCTAATTCACCCCTCCACTTT
size: .; D: .; V: TRBV30; J: TRBJ1-1; CDR3: CAWSRGMNTEAFF; DNA: TGTGCCTGGAGTAGGGGAATGAACACTGAAGCTTTCTTT
size: .; D: .; V: TRBV4-1; J: TRBJ1-1; CDR3: CASSQDGHPELLAFF; DNA: TGCGCCAGCAGCCAAGATGGGCATCCGGAACTGTTAGCTTTCTTT